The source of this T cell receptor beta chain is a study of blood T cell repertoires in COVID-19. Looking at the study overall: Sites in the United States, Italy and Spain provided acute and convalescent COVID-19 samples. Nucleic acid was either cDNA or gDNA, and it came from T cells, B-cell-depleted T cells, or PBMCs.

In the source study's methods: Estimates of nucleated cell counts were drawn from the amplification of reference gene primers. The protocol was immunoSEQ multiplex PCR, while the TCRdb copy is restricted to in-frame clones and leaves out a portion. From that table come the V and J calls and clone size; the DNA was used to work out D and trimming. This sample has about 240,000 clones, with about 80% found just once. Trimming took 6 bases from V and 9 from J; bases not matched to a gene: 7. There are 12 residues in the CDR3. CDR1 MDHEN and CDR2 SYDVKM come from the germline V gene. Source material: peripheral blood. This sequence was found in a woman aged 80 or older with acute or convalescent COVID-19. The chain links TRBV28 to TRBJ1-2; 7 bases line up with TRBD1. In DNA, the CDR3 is TGTGCCAGCAGACGGGACAGCCAGAGCTACACCTTC. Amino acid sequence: CASRRDSQSYTF.